Each of the 26 T cell receptor beta chains below was sequenced from the same sample in a study of tumor-infiltrating lymphocytes in primary liver carcinoma listed by TCRdb under 2017. The run used an Illumina HiSeq 2500. A constant-region primer and ProtoScript II reverse transcriptase were used to reverse-transcribe TCRbeta-specific cDNA from roughly 0.55 ug total RNA. Three nested multiplex PCR rounds, following a slightly modified ARM-PCR procedure, were used to build the TCRbeta libraries. Each of the first two PCR rounds ran for about 10 cycles and used multiplex TRBV1-TRBV30 forward primers together with a Cbeta reverse primer. The public reads were run again by TCRdb, first through fastp at Q25 and then through MiXCR, and only productive beta chains were kept. CDR3 protein sequences are deduplicated, and each keeps its most common genes and DNA. The sample table records some 190,000 distinct CDR3 sequences; around 85% of these occur just once. Together, the top ten hold roughly 20% of the sample.

Total RNA and DNA were co-extracted from around 18-30 mg of bulk tissue with the AllPrep DNA/RNA mini kit, without cell sorting. The sample was tumor tissue from primary liver carcinoma. These receptors all stem from a man aged 35 to 55 with primary liver carcinoma and hepatitis B virus infection.

In its sample, this clonotype was seen many times. Germline and junction disagree at one end, which may indicate a read error. The rearrangement joins TRBV5-1 to TRBJ1-2; 8 bases agree with TRBD1. CDR1 and CDR2 from the germline V gene are SGHRS and YFSETQ. The CDR3 length is 14 residues. The CDR3 DNA sequence: TGCGCCAGCAGCTTCGAGACAGGGGCCTATGGCTACGCCTTC. This codes for CASSFETGAYGYAF.

The chain carries TRBV29-1 and TRBJ1-2; unclear D gene. Trimming removed 7 bases from V and 5 bases from J, with 8 bases in between. CDR1 is SQVTM, CDR2 ANQGSEA, per germline. The CDR3 has 10 residues. The CDR3 DNA is TGCAGCGATGACCATTATGGCTACACCTTC. This gives the protein CSDDHYGYTF.

This sequence joins TRBV11-2 and TRBJ2-5, with D possibly called TRBD1 or TRBD2 (5 bases each). The CDR3 runs 18 residues. V lost 7 bases and J lost 5, with 29 bases in between. Germline-derived CDR1 and CDR2 are SGHAT and FQNNGV. CDR3 region: CASNPSSIQGTGRETQYF. The CDR3 bases are TGTGCCAGCAATCCTAGCTCAATCCAGGGTACTGGACGGGAGACCCAGTACTTC.

This clonotype is a singleton in its sample. This chain connects TRBV11-2 to TRBJ1-1; no clear D. The CDR3 loop spans 14 amino acids. With 4 bases removed from V and 1 base from J, the gap between germline ends came to 10 bases. Germline-derived CDR1 and CDR2 are SGHAT and FQNNGV. For the CDR3, the DNA is TGTGCCAGCAGCTCCATCTGGCCGAACACTGAAGCTTTCTTT. The encoded protein is CASSSIWPNTEAFF. The whole variable domain, remainder taken from reference TRBV11-2 and TRBJ1-1, is EAGVAQSPRYKIIEKRQSVAFWCNPISGHATLYWYQQILGQGPKLLIQFQNNGVVDDSQLPKDRFSAERLKGVDSTLKIQPAKLEDSAVYLCASSSIWPNTEAFFGQGTRLTVV.

As concerns this clonotype: The junction and the germline gene differ at one end; a read error may be behind it. The rearrangement uses TRBV6-6 and TRBJ1-4; D gene ambiguous. The CDR3 totals 11 residues. Per germline, CDR1 MNHNY and CDR2 SVGAGI (reference sequence). DNA for the CDR3: TGTGCCAGTTCAACGAAAGAAATACTGTTTTTT. Translating it yields CASSTKEILFF.

The gene calls are TRBV11-2 and TRBJ2-1, with D uncertain. Germline CDR1 and CDR2: SGHAT and FQNNGV. The CDR3 consists of 14 residues. V was pared by 7 bases and J by 2 bases, with 12 bases between. This CDR3 is CASTPDGAYNEQFF. Here the CDR3 DNA reads TGTGCCAGCACTCCCGATGGCGCCTACAATGAGCAGTTCTTC.

V gene TRBV12-3 or TRBV12-4 combines with J gene TRBJ2-1, with TRBD1 matching 8 bases. The CDR3 covers 16 residues. The CDR3 loop is CPTRQGWAVDSNEQFF. The DNA for the CDR3 is TGTCCCACCAGACAGGGGTGGGCGGTAGATTCTAATGAGCAGTTCTTC.

This clonotype was observed many times. The CDR3, as DNA: TGTGCCAGCAGGAGGTCAGGGGGGATGAACACTGAAGCTTTCTTT. This encodes CASRRSGGMNTEAFF. The rearrangement links TRBV12-3 or TRBV12-4 to TRBJ1-1; 7 bases fit TRBD1. With V trimmed by 6 bases and J by 0 bases, 7 bases remained unmatched. The CDR3 length is 15 residues.

Turning to this clonotype: This is likely a read error, given that the CDR3 carries no conserved phenylalanine or tryptophan at its end. CDR3 sequence reads: CAISVAGGSSYNEQFV. The CDR3 DNA reads TGTGCCATCAGTGTAGCGGGGGGGAGTTCCTACAATGAGCAGTTCGTC. This chain connects TRBV10-3 to TRBJ2-1, with TRBD2 matching over 11 bases. CDR1 and CDR2 from the germline V gene are ENHRY and SYGVKD. CDR3 length: 16 residues. Unmatched junction bases numbered 3, after V lost 4 bases and J lost 1 base.

The CDR3 here is CASSLAELNEKLFF. In nucleotides, the CDR3 is TGTGCCAGCAGTTTGGCAGAACTTAATGAAAAACTGTTTTTT. J is TRBJ1-4 and V is TRBV12-3 or TRBV12-4; D gene unclear. There are 14 residues in the CDR3. V lost 3 bases to trimming and J lost 4 bases, with 9 bases between them.

This clonotype has just one count. This chain joins TRBV11-2 and TRBJ2-5; tentatively, D is TRBD1 (6 bases). V was pared by 6 bases and J by 7 bases, with 21 bases between. CDR1 SGHAT and CDR2 FQNNGV come from the germline V gene. The CDR3 consists of 15 residues. CDR3 nucleotide sequence: TGTGCCAGCAGGCCCCGGTCAACTCCAGGGGTGACCCAGTACTTC. It specifies CASRPRSTPGVTQYF. Variable domain in full (rest from reference TRBV11-2 and TRBJ2-5): EAGVAQSPRYKIIEKRQSVAFWCNPISGHATLYWYQQILGQGPKLLIQFQNNGVVDDSQLPKDRFSAERLKGVDSTLKIQPAKLEDSAVYLCASRPRSTPGVTQYFGPGTRLLVL.

The genes are TRBV29-1 and TRBJ1-2; the D gene is possibly TRBD1 (5 bases). The CDR3 has 18 amino acids. V was clipped by 4 bases and J by 0 bases, with 24 bases between them. Germline V gene sequence: CDR1 SQVTM, CDR2 ANQGSEA. CDR3 protein: CSVVAPTGTQVANYGYTF. CDR3 nucleotide sequence: TGCAGCGTTGTGGCACCAACAGGAACTCAAGTTGCTAACTATGGCTACACCTTC.

About this clonotype: The junction departs from germline at one end; a sequencing error may be responsible. The V call is TRBV29-1, the J call TRBJ1-5, with D possibly being TRBD1 (6 bases). The CDR3 runs 14 residues. From germline, CDR1 is SQVTM and CDR2 ANQGSEA. CDR3 sequence (DNA): TGTAGCGTTCGATACACAGGGAACCGACAGCCCCAGCATTTT. Translating gives CSVRYTGNRQPQHF.

Remarks on this clonotype: One end of the junction is discordant with germline, which a read error may explain. The chain has TRBV12-3 or TRBV12-4 and TRBJ2-1; tentatively, D is TRBD2 (5 bases). CDR3 length: 15 amino acids. The CDR3 DNA is TGTGCCAGCAGCTTAGCAGTGGGAGTGGGTAATGAGCAGTTCTTC. This encodes CASSLAVGVGNEQFF.

The rearrangement links TRBV7-8 to TRBJ2-5; D is unresolved. Germline V gene lookup returns CDR1 SGHVS and CDR2 FQNEAQ. Trimming removed 5 bases from V and 10 bases from J, with 23 bases in between. The CDR3 covers 15 residues. The CDR3 sequence: CASSQVLTSQEVQYF. The CDR3, as DNA: TGTGCCAGCAGCCAAGTACTAACTTCCCAAGAGGTCCAGTACTTC.

There are many counts of this clonotype. The chain uses TRBV6-2 or TRBV6-3 and TRBJ1-5; D gene unclear. Germline V lookup: CDR1 MNHEY, CDR2 SVGEGT. The CDR3 is made up of 12 amino acids. V lost 4 bases, J lost 9 bases, and 10 bases lay in between. DNA for the CDR3: TGTGCCAGCAGTTCAGGAAGTCTGCCCCAGCATTTT. Residues: CASSSGSLPQHF.

A word on this clonotype: Its ends do not fully match the called genes, so a read error is possible. The chain joins TRBV29-1 to TRBJ1-1; perhaps TRBD1 as D (5 bases). This CDR3 contains 15 residues. Germline V gene sequence: CDR1 SQVTM, CDR2 ANQGSEA. Here the CDR3 DNA reads TGCAGCGTTGCCGGAGGGTGGGGCGTGAACACTGAAGTTTTCTTT. Encoded protein: CSVAGGWGVNTEVFF.

Note on this clonotype: The junction does not match germline at one end; this may be a read error. V is TRBV29-1 and J is TRBJ1-3, with 9 bases matching TRBD1. Germline V gene data show CDR1 as SQVTM and CDR2 as ANQGSEA. This CDR3 comprises 14 residues. The CDR3, as DNA: TGCAGCGTCGGACAGGGGACCACTGGGAACACCATATATTTT. Its translation is CSVGQGTTGNTIYF. Full variable domain (rest looked up from reference TRBV29-1 and TRBJ1-3): SAVISQKPSRDICQRGTSLTIQCQVDSQVTMMFWYRQQPGQSLTLIATANQGSEATYESGFVIDKFPISRPNLTFSTLTVSNMSPEDSSIYLCSVGQGTTGNTIYFGEGSWLTVV.

As regards this clonotype: The conserved final phenylalanine or tryptophan is absent from the CDR3, which likely points to a read error. The chain uses TRBV28 and TRBJ1-5; 11 bases align to TRBD1. Germline values: CDR1 MDHEN, CDR2 SYDVKM. V lost 1 base to trimming and J lost 8 bases; unmatched junction nucleotides: 7. The CDR3 consists of 16 residues. The CDR3 region has the DNA TGTGCCAGCAGTTTATTTGGGGACAGGGGGAATAAGCCCCAGCATATT. Protein: CASSLFGDRGNKPQHI.

Regarding this clonotype: One junction end does not reproduce the germline sequence, and a read error may be involved. The CDR3 bases are TGTGCCAGCAGTGTCAAACTGACATACAATGAGCTGTTCTTC. Residues: CASSVKLTYNELFF. This sequence joins TRBV6-1 and TRBJ2-1, with D uncertain. The CDR3 is 14 residues long. Germline values: CDR1 MNHNS, CDR2 SASEGT.

This chain links TRBV28 with TRBJ1-2; tentative D call: TRBD1 (5 bases). CDR1 is MDHEN, CDR2 SYDVKM, per germline. The CDR3 loop spans 15 amino acids. The V and J ends lost 7 bases and 4 bases respectively, with 19 bases between them. The CDR3 loop reads CASTAAGGVSYGYTF. The CDR3, as DNA: TGTGCCAGCACCGCGGCGGGGGGAGTTAGCTATGGCTACACCTTC.

This clonotype has at least ten counts. This chain joins TRBV6-5 and TRBJ1-4, with unresolved D. The V end lost 8 bases, the J end lost 5 bases, and 9 bases lay between the germline ends. The germline V gene encodes CDR1 MNHEY and CDR2 SVGAGI. The CDR3 runs 12 residues. In DNA, the CDR3 is TGTGCCAGCGGGCGGGAGAATGAAAAACTGTTTTTT. Its protein product is CASGRENEKLFF.

The genes are TRBV11-1 and TRBJ2-5; 10 bases agree with TRBD1. The J call is in doubt because the DNA end fits TRBJ2-1 better. The CDR3 spans 16 residues. Germline values: CDR1 SGHAT, CDR2 FQDESV (reference sequence). The CDR3 nucleotides are TGTGTCAACAGCCAAGGACAGGGGGTAATTCAAGAGACCCAGTTCTTC. Translating it yields CVNSQGQGVIQETQFF.

The chain has TRBV29-1 and TRBJ1-5; 7 nucleotides match TRBD1. This CDR3 comprises 14 residues. CDR1 SQVTM and CDR2 ANQGSEA come from the germline V gene. As DNA, the CDR3 is TGCACAGAAGCGACAGGGAGTAAAAGTCAGCCCCAGCATTTT. Amino acids: CTEATGSKSQPQHF. Variable domain in full (rest from reference TRBV29-1 and TRBJ1-5): SAVISQKPSRDICQRGTSLTIQCQVDSQVTMMFWYRQQPGQSLTLIATANQGSEATYESGFVIDKFPISRPNLTFSTLTVSNMSPEDSSIYLCTEATGSKSQPQHFGDGTRLSIL.

In regard to this clonotype: Germline is not matched at one junction end, which may reflect a read error. This sequence joins TRBV11-3 and TRBJ2-5; 14 bases map to TRBD2. The CDR3 spans 16 residues. Germline lookup yields CDR1 SGHNT and CDR2 YENEEA. The CDR3 coding sequence is TGTGCCAGCAGCACAGGGACTAGCGGGAGCGCCGAGAGCCAGTACTTC. Translated, it gives CASSTGTSGSAESQYF.

This clonotype appeared once. CDR3 region: CANSQGANQPQHF. Written as DNA, the CDR3 is TGTGCCAACAGCCAGGGGGCCAATCAGCCCCAGCATTTT. The chain links TRBV12-3 or TRBV12-4 to TRBJ1-5; 8 nucleotides line up with TRBD1. J gave up 3 bases and V 10 bases, and 5 bases lay outside the gene matches. The length of the CDR3 is 13 residues.